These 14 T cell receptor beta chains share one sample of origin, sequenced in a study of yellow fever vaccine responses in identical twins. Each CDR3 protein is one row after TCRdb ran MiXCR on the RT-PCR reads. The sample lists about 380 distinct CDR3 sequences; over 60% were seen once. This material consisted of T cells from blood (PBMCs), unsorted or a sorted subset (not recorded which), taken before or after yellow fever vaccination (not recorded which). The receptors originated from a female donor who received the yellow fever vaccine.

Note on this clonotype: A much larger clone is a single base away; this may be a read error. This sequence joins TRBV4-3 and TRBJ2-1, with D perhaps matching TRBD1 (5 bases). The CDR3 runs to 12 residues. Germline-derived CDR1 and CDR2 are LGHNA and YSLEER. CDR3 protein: CASSLTDNEQSF. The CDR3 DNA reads TGCGCCAGCAGCCTGACAGACAATGAGCAGTCCTTC.

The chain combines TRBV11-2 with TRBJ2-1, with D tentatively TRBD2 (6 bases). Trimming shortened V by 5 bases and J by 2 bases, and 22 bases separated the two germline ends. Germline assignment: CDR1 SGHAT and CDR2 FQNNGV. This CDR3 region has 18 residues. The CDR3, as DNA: TGTGCCAGCAGCCCCTACGCGGGGACCCGAGGGGCCTACAATGAGCAGTTCTTC. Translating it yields CASSPYAGTRGAYNEQFF.

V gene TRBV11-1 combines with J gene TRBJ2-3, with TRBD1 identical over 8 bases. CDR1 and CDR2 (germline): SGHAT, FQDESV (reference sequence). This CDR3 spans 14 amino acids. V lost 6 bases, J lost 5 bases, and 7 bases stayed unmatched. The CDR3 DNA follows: TGTGCCAGCAGAAAGGACAGGGAGTTAGATACGCAGTATTTT. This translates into CASRKDRELDTQYF.

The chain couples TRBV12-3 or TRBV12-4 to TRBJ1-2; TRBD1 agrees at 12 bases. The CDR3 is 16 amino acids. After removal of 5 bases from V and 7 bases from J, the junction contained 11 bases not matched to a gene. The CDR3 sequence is CASSPGQGASLGGYTF. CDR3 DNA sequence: TGTGCCAGCAGTCCGGGACAGGGGGCTTCCTTGGGTGGCTACACCTTC.

CDR3 region: CASHGSIQGAKGNTIYF. CDR3 nucleotides: TGTGCCAGCCACGGTTCAATCCAGGGGGCGAAGGGAAACACCATATATTTT. J is TRBJ1-3 and V is TRBV6-1; TRBD1 aligns across 8 bases. Germline V gene sequence: CDR1 MNHNS, CDR2 SASEGT. CDR3 length equals 17 residues. V shed 8 bases, J shed 4 bases, and the junction held 16 bases outside the gene matches.

CDR3 coding DNA: TGTGCCAGCAGCTTAGGGACAAACTCCCCCACAGATACGCAGTATTTT. Residues: CASSLGTNSPTDTQYF. This chain uses TRBV11-3 with TRBJ2-3; maybe TRBD1 (5 bases). The CDR3 is 16 residues long. Germline lookup yields CDR1 SGHNT and CDR2 YENEEA. V lost 1 base, J lost 2 bases, and 13 bases lay in between.

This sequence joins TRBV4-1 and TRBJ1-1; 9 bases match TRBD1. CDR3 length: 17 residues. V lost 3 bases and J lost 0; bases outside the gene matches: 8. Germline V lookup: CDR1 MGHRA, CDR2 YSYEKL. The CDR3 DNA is TGCGCCAGCAGCCACCCCAAGCGGGACAGGGTGAACACTGAAGCTTTCTTT. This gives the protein CASSHPKRDRVNTEAFF.

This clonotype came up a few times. In DNA form, the CDR3 reads TGCGCCAGCAGCCAAGCACAGGGGTATGGCTACACCTTC. This encodes CASSQAQGYGYTF. The rearrangement uses TRBV4-1 and TRBJ1-2; the match to TRBD1 covers 7 bases. The germline V gene has CDR1 MGHRA and CDR2 YSYEKL. The CDR3 runs to 13 residues. Trimming removed 1 base from V and 5 bases from J; junction bases left unmatched: 1.

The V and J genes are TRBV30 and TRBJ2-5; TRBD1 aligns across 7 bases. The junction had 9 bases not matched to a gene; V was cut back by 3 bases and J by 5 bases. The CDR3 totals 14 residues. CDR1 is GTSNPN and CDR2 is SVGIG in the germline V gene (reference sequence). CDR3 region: CAWRQLGGQETQYF. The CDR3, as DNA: TGTGCCTGGAGACAGCTAGGGGGCCAGGAGACCCAGTACTTC.

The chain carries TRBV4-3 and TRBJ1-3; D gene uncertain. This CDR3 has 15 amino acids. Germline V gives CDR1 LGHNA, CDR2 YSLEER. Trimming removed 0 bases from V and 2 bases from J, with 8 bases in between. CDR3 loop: CASSQDLSPGNTIYF. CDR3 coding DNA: TGCGCCAGCAGCCAAGATTTAAGCCCTGGAAACACCATATATTTT.

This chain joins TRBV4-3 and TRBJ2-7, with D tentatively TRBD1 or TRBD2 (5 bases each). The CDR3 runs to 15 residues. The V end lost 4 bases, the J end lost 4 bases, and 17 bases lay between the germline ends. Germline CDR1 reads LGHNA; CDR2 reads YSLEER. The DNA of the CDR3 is TGCGCCAGCAGCCGTGATGCACTAGGGGTTTACGAGCAGTACTTC. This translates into CASSRDALGVYEQYF.

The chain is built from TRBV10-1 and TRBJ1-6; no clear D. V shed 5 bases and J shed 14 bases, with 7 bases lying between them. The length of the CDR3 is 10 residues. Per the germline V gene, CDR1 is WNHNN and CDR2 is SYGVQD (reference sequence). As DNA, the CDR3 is TGCGCCAGCAGTAAGGCATCCCTCCACTTT. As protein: CASSKASLHF.

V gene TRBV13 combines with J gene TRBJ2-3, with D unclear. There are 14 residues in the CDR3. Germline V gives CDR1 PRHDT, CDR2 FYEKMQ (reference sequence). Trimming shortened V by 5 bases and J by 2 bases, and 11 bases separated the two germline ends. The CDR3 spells CASSPQRNTDTQYF. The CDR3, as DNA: TGTGCCAGCAGCCCCCAACGGAACACAGATACGCAGTATTTT.

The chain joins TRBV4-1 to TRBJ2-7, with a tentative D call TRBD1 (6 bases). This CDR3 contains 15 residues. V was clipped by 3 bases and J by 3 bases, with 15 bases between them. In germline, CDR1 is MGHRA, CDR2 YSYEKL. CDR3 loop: CASSQAPGQNYEQYF. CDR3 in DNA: TGCGCCAGCAGCCAGGCCCCCGGACAGAACTACGAGCAGTACTTC.